This TCR beta chain was captured in a study of OX40 agonist ivuxolimab in advanced cancers. Turning to the study itself: Dose-escalation patients had hepatocellular carcinoma, melanoma, renal cell or head and neck cancer. Males comprised over 80% of the group, whose mean age was roughly 64 years (range 23 to 79). Study-level results: Some of the lowest clonal expansion was seen in partial responders at 0.1-3.0 mg/kg.

CDR1 is MGHRA, CDR2 YSYEKL, per germline. With 1 base clipped from V and 9 bases from J, the junction kept 6 bases outside the gene matches. CDR3 length: 16 residues. People who had autoimmune disease history or systemic immunosuppression were excluded. As for this clone: As yet, its antigen is unknown.

Repertoires were generated with immunoSEQ multiplex PCR, while TCRdb's copy carries only in-frame clones and drops some. Altogether around 90,000 clones are present, 90% to 95% being singletons, with the ten largest covering about 1.1%. This material consisted of CD4+ or CD8+ T cells sorted from blood, taken in a trial of the OX40 agonist ivuxolimab. The V gene is TRBV4-1, the J gene TRBJ2-7; 16 nucleotides align to TRBD2. This TCR was recovered from an adult with an advanced solid tumor such as melanoma, head and neck, liver or kidney cancer. This CDR3 reads CASSQVGLAGGPVQYF. The DNA for the CDR3 is TGCGCCAGCAGCCAAGTGGGACTAGCGGGAGGGCCGGTGCAGTACTTC.